One sample yielded the 14 T cell receptor beta chains listed below, sequenced in a study of control samples from healthy donors and cancer patients. The assay was immunoSEQ multiplex PCR, and TCRdb's table has in-frame clones only and misses some. The data show 90,000 to 100,000 clones, approximately 81% seen once. The sequenced material came from blood. These receptors were obtained from a woman aged 30 to 39 in good health.

This clone occurred a few times. The rearrangement links TRBV12-3 or TRBV12-4 to TRBJ1-2, with D perhaps matching TRBD1 (5 bases). This CDR3 has 12 amino acids. V was cut by 6 bases and J by 1 base, with 6 bases left in between. The CDR3 sequence: CASRGGNYGYTF. In nucleotides, the CDR3 is TGTGCCAGCAGGGGGGGTAACTATGGCTACACCTTC.

The V gene is TRBV14, the J gene TRBJ1-1; 7 bases are a match to TRBD1. With 5 bases clipped from V and 5 bases from J, the junction kept 11 bases outside the gene matches. Per the germline V gene, CDR1 is SGHDN and CDR2 is FVKESK. There are 15 residues in the CDR3. CDR3 sequence (DNA): TGTGCCAGCAGCGTACAGGGGTTTGGAGGGACTGAAGCTTTCTTT. Protein: CASSVQGFGGTEAFF.

V and J are TRBV6-5 and TRBJ2-3; tentatively, D is TRBD2 (6 bases). The CDR3 is 13 amino acids. Germline CDR1 MNHEY, CDR2 SVGAGI. V dropped 6 bases and J dropped 2 bases, with 9 bases sitting between them. In nucleotides, the CDR3 is TGTGCCAGCAGGGGAGGAGACACAGATACGCAGTATTTT. It yields the protein CASRGGDTDTQYF.

The chain combines TRBV19 with TRBJ2-7; D is ambiguous. From germline, CDR1 is LNHDA and CDR2 SQIVND (reference sequence). V gave up 4 bases and J gave up 4 bases, with 14 bases separating them. The CDR3 is made up of 14 amino acids. This CDR3 is CASSRALRPYEQYF. CDR3 sequence (DNA): TGTGCCAGTAGTAGGGCCCTCCGGCCTTACGAGCAGTACTTC. Variable domain in full (rest from reference TRBV19 and TRBJ2-7): DGGITQSPKYLFRKEGQNVTLSCEQNLNHDAMYWYRQDPGQGLRLIYYSQIVNDFQKGDIAEGYSVSREKKESFPLTVTSAQKNPTAFYLCASSRALRPYEQYFGPGTRLTVT.

The J gene is TRBJ1-4, the V gene TRBV4-1, with 7 nucleotides matching TRBD1. CDR1 and CDR2 from the germline V gene are MGHRA and YSYEKL. With 0 bases clipped from V and 5 bases from J, the junction kept 6 bases outside the gene matches. CDR3 length equals 16 residues. The CDR3 loop is CASSQDRGRGNEKLFF. For the CDR3, the DNA is TGCGCCAGCAGCCAAGATCGGGGCAGGGGGAATGAAAAACTGTTTTTT.

The chain carries TRBV19 and TRBJ1-5, with 9 bases aligning to TRBD1. The ends lost 5 bases at V and 0 bases at J; junction bases unmatched: 8. CDR1 LNHDA and CDR2 SQIVND come from the germline V gene (reference sequence). This CDR3 contains 17 residues. The CDR3 DNA is TGTGCCAGTAGTGCCTCGGGACAGGGCTATAGCAATCAGCCCCAGCATTTT. This translates into CASSASGQGYSNQPQHF.

This clone has only a few counts. The rearrangement joins TRBV30 to TRBJ1-1; TRBD1 might be the D (6 bases). Germline assignment: CDR1 GTSNPN and CDR2 SVGIG (reference sequence). The CDR3 contains 13 residues. V lost 2 bases, J lost 4 bases, and 11 bases lay in between. CDR3 residues: CAWSLDRSTEAFF. The CDR3 coding sequence is TGTGCCTGGAGTCTCGACAGGTCCACTGAAGCTTTCTTT.

The V gene is TRBV19, the J gene TRBJ2-2; tentative D call: TRBD1 (5 bases). With 5 bases removed from V and 4 bases from J, the gap between germline ends came to 8 bases. The CDR3 runs 13 residues. Germline V gene data show CDR1 as LNHDA and CDR2 as SQIVND (reference sequence). This CDR3 is CASSFDSTGELFF. The CDR3 region has the DNA TGTGCCAGTAGTTTCGACAGCACCGGGGAGCTGTTTTTT.

The CDR3 spells CASSPTGRSYNEQFF. The CDR3 coding sequence is TGTGCCAGCAGTCCAACAGGGAGGTCCTACAATGAGCAGTTCTTC. V usage is TRBV6-6 and J usage is TRBJ2-1; either TRBD1 or TRBD2 may fit D (6 bases each). The CDR3 contains 15 residues. Trimming took 5 bases from V and 1 from J, leaving 12 bases between them. The germline V gene encodes CDR1 MNHNY and CDR2 SVGAGI (reference sequence).

As to this clone: This CDR3 is also generated by other DNA sequences in the sample. The gene calls are TRBV12-3 or TRBV12-4 and TRBJ1-2; D may be TRBD1 (5 bases). The CDR3 has 13 residues. V lost 5 bases to trimming and J lost 5 bases, with 12 bases between them. CDR3 loop: CASSGQGFYGYTF. The CDR3 coding sequence is TGTGCCAGCAGTGGGCAGGGCTTTTATGGCTACACCTTC.

This chain uses TRBV25-1 with TRBJ1-6; possible D gene TRBD1, 5 bases. V was clipped by 7 bases and J by 10 bases, with 17 bases between them. The V gene's germline CDR1 is MGHDK and CDR2 SYGVNS. The CDR3 contains 14 residues. DNA of the CDR3: TGTGCCAGCAACTCAGCGGCGGGGGTCTCACCCCTCCACTTT. This gives the protein CASNSAAGVSPLHF. Complete variable domain (other parts from reference TRBV25-1 and TRBJ1-6): EADIYQTPRYLVIGTGKKITLECSQTMGHDKMYWYQQDPGMELHLIHYSYGVNSTEKGDLSSESTVSRIRTEHFPLTLESARPSHTSQYLCASNSAAGVSPLHFGNGTRLTVT.

The V gene is TRBV5-1, the J gene TRBJ1-1; 9 nucleotides match TRBD1. From germline, CDR1 is SGHRS and CDR2 YFSETQ. The ends lost 4 bases at V and 0 bases at J; junction bases unmatched: 13. This CDR3 contains 18 residues. The DNA of the CDR3 is TGCGCCAGCAGCGGTCCTGGGACAGGGTTATTTATGAACACTGAAGCTTTCTTT. Its protein is CASSGPGTGLFMNTEAFF.

The chain couples TRBV2 to TRBJ1-6; D not certain. CDR1 and CDR2 from the germline V gene are SNHLY and FYNNEI. This CDR3 is 16 amino acids long. With 2 bases removed from V and 2 bases from J, the gap between germline ends came to 10 bases. CDR3 nucleotide sequence: TGTGCCAGCAGTGAAACATGGGTGCCCTATAATTCACCCCTCCACTTT. Residues: CASSETWVPYNSPLHF.

The gene calls are TRBV18 and TRBJ2-3; D ambiguous. V lost 2 bases, J lost 0 bases, and 6 bases lay in between. This CDR3 is built from 14 residues. The V gene's germline CDR1 is KGHSH and CDR2 LQKENI. Here the CDR3 reads CASSPKGSTDTQYF. The CDR3, as DNA: TGTGCCAGCTCACCAAAGGGAAGCACAGATACGCAGTATTTT.